This T cell receptor beta chain appears in the sequencing data of a study of preoperative IRX-2 immunotherapy in early breast cancer. Repertoires were generated with immunoSEQ multiplex PCR, while TCRdb's copy carries only in-frame clones and drops some. The repertoire holds more than 35,000 clones, with about 72% as singletons. Treatment meaning: preoperative locoregional IRX-2 cytokine immunotherapy. Preoperative locoregional IRX-2 cytokine immunotherapy was tested in the phase Ib source study. This receptor was obtained from a human donor with breast cancer. Sample: tumor tissue, taken after IRX-2 immunotherapy.

The CDR3 spells CASSSPGTGYYEQYF. CDR3 nucleotide sequence: TGTGCCAGCAGTTCTCCCGGGACAGGATACTACGAGCAGTACTTC. This chain uses TRBV28 with TRBJ2-7; TRBD1 matches 8 bases. After removal of 4 bases from V and 3 bases from J, the junction contained 8 bases not matched to a gene. Looked up from germline, CDR1 is MDHEN and CDR2 is SYDVKM. The CDR3 runs to 15 residues.